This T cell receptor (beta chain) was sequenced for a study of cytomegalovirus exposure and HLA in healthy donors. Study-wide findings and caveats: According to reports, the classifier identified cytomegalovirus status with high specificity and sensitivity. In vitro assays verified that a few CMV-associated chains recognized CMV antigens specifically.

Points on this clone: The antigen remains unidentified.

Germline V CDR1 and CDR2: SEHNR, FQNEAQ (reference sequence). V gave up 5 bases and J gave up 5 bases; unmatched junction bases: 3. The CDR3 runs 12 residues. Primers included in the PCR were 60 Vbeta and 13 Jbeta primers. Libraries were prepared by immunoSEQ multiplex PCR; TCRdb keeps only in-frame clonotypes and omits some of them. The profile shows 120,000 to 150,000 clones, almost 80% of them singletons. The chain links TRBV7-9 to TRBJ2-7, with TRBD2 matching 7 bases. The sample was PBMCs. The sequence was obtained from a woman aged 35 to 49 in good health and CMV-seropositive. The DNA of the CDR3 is TGTGCCAGCAGCCTGGGACTACACGAGCAGTACTTC. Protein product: CASSLGLHEQYF.